One and the same sample provided the 16 T cell receptor beta chains below, sequenced in a study of control samples from healthy donors and cancer patients. The table came from immunoSEQ multiplex PCR; TCRdb's copy has only in-frame clones and leaves some out. The sample consists of more than 75,000 clones, 79% of them appearing once. The sequenced sample consisted of blood. These receptors were obtained from a woman aged 30 to 39 in good health.

V gene TRBV15 combines with J gene TRBJ2-7; D is possibly TRBD1 or TRBD2 (5 bases each). Per the germline V gene, CDR1 is LNHNV and CDR2 is YYDKDF (reference sequence). This CDR3 has 15 amino acids. V lost 0 bases, J lost 1 base, and 10 bases lay in between. The CDR3 bases are TGTGCCACCAGCAGAGATCGGGGCGGGTCCTACGAGCAGTACTTC. It yields the protein CATSRDRGGSYEQYF.

This chain links TRBV7-2 with TRBJ2-5; D unclear. This CDR3 comprises 15 residues. Looked up from germline, CDR1 is SGHTA and CDR2 is FQGNSA. Trimming cost V 3 bases and J 1 base, with 12 bases left between them. The CDR3 DNA is TGTGCCAGCAGCTTCCGTAAAAAGGTCCAAGAGACCCAGTACTTC. This sequence encodes CASSFRKKVQETQYF.

The V and J genes are TRBV5-1 and TRBJ1-6; the D gene is possibly TRBD1 (5 bases). Trimming took off 4 bases at V and 5 bases at J, with 10 bases between the two ends. The CDR3 covers 14 residues. CDR1 and CDR2 from the germline V gene are SGHRS and YFSETQ. CDR3 sequence reads: CASSQGLDNSPLHF. CDR3 DNA sequence: TGCGCCAGCAGCCAGGGTTTGGATAATTCACCCCTCCACTTT.

The chain joins TRBV19 to TRBJ2-7, with D unresolved. Trimming cost V 5 bases and J 0 bases, with 8 bases left between them. Germline lookup yields CDR1 LNHDA and CDR2 SQIVND (reference sequence). The CDR3 totals 13 residues. Here the CDR3 DNA reads TGTGCCAGTAGTCTACGGGCCTCCTACGAGCAGTACTTC. It encodes CASSLRASYEQYF.

Here the CDR3 DNA reads TGCGCCAGCAGCCAAGAGGCAGGGGTGGCCAATTCACCCCTCCACTTT. Amino acids: CASSQEAGVANSPLHF. V is TRBV4-3 and J is TRBJ1-6, with a tentative D call TRBD1 (6 bases). Germline lookup yields CDR1 LGHNA and CDR2 YSLEER. V shed 0 bases and J shed 7 bases, with 13 bases lying between them. The CDR3 extends over 16 amino acids.

The chain has TRBV5-1 and TRBJ1-1; 10 nucleotides agree with TRBD1. Per the germline V gene, CDR1 is SGHRS and CDR2 is YFSETQ. CDR3 length equals 14 residues. V shed 4 bases and J 4 bases; nucleotides not matched to a gene: 4. CDR3 in DNA: TGCGCCAGCAGCACCGGGACAGGGGTCACTGAAGCTTTCTTT. Translating gives CASSTGTGVTEAFF.

The rearrangement links TRBV19 to TRBJ2-3, with D unresolved. Germline lookup yields CDR1 LNHDA and CDR2 SQIVND (reference sequence). V was pared by 3 bases and J by 2 bases, with 3 bases between. This CDR3 has 12 amino acids. The CDR3 sequence: CASSISTDTQYF. The DNA of the CDR3 is TGTGCCAGTAGTATCTCCACAGATACGCAGTATTTT.

The CDR3 sequence: CASSVAAWGRGNEQFF. CDR3 sequence (DNA): TGTGCCAGCAGCGTAGCAGCATGGGGGCGGGGGAATGAGCAGTTCTTC. This rearrangement joins TRBV9 to TRBJ2-1, with a weak D call TRBD2 (7 bases). V lost 0 bases, J lost 7 bases, and 17 bases lay in between. The CDR3 consists of 16 residues. Germline loops: CDR1 SGDLS, CDR2 YYNGEE.

This clone was seen only once. The chain has TRBV9 and TRBJ2-2, with a possible D match to TRBD1 (5 bases). Germline CDR1 is SGDLS and CDR2 is YYNGEE. The CDR3 sequence is 13 residues long. The ends were cut back, 3 bases at V and 6 bases at J, with 9 bases in the middle. In DNA form, the CDR3 reads TGTGCCAGCAGCGCGACAGTCTCCGGGGAGCTGTTTTTT. This codes for CASSATVSGELFF.

This clone was recorded once. The chain has TRBV19 and TRBJ1-3; no definite D call. V was shortened by 5 bases and J by 4 bases, with 9 bases between the two germline ends. The germline CDR1 and CDR2 sequences are LNHDA and SQIVND (reference sequence). CDR3 size: 13 residues. CDR3 DNA sequence: TGTGCCAGTAGTCTCCGTACAGGAAACACCATATATTTT. Its protein product is CASSLRTGNTIYF.

This chain joins TRBV27 and TRBJ1-2; tentative D call: TRBD1 (5 bases). Trimming took 7 bases from V and 0 from J, leaving 18 bases between them. The V gene's germline CDR1 is MNHEY and CDR2 SMNVEV (reference sequence). This CDR3 has 16 amino acids. The CDR3 bases are TGTGCCAGCATCTTCGCCGACAGAGACTCTAACTATGGCTACACCTTC. Amino acids: CASIFADRDSNYGYTF.

The chain uses TRBV6-2 or TRBV6-3 and TRBJ2-3, with 8 bases identical to TRBD2. CDR3 size: 17 residues. Per germline, CDR1 MNHEY and CDR2 SVGEGT. Trimming cost V 0 bases and J 3 bases; bases outside gene matches: 8. CDR3 in DNA: TGTGCCAGCAGTTACTCTCCGGCTAGCGGGTTAACAGATACGCAGTATTTT. This encodes CASSYSPASGLTDTQYF.

The J gene is TRBJ1-5, the V gene TRBV24-1; D gene ambiguous. This CDR3 region has 14 residues. V lost 6 bases and J lost 3, with 11 bases in between. Looked up from germline, CDR1 is KGHDR and CDR2 is SFDVKD. The CDR3 bases are TGTGCCACCAGTCCTGCGAGGGTCAATCAGCCCCAGCATTTT. This codes for CATSPARVNQPQHF.

The J gene is TRBJ2-1, the V gene TRBV12-5; 8 bases are a match to TRBD2. Germline loops: CDR1 LGHNT, CDR2 FRNRAP. V shed 6 bases and J 8 bases; nucleotides not matched to a gene: 9. The CDR3 loop spans 14 amino acids. CDR3 protein: CASGPRGGADEQFF. The CDR3 DNA sequence: TGTGCTAGTGGCCCCCGGGGGGGCGCGGATGAGCAGTTCTTC. Full variable domain (outside the CDR3, taken from reference TRBV12-5 and TRBJ2-1): DARVTQTPRHKVTEMGQEVTMRCQPILGHNTVFWYRQTMMQGLELLAYFRNRAPLDDSGMPKDRFSAEMPDATLATLKIQPSEPRDSAVYFCASGPRGGADEQFFGPGTRLTVL.

Notes on this clone: Other nucleotide sequences in the sample specify the same CDR3. This chain joins TRBV9 and TRBJ2-1; TRBD2 aligns across 10 bases. From germline, CDR1 is SGDLS and CDR2 YYNGEE. The V segment lost 2 bases and the J segment 6 bases; nucleotides outside the gene matches: 5. The CDR3 has 15 amino acids. This CDR3 reads CASSVSGGLGNEQFF. In DNA form, the CDR3 reads TGTGCCAGCAGCGTTAGCGGGGGGTTGGGCAATGAGCAGTTCTTC. Full variable domain (rest looked up from reference TRBV9 and TRBJ2-1): DSGVTQTPKHLITATGQRVTLRCSPRSGDLSVYWYQQSLDQGLQFLIQYYNGEERAKGNILERFSAQQFPDLHSELNLSSLELGDSALYFCASSVSGGLGNEQFFGPGTRLTVL.

The chain employs TRBV12-5 and TRBJ1-1; 10 bases agree with TRBD1. This CDR3 region has 14 residues. V was pared by 6 bases and J by 1 base, with 2 bases of the junction left unmatched. The germline V gene encodes CDR1 LGHNT and CDR2 FRNRAP. The CDR3 is CASGRTGGNTEAFF. The DNA for the CDR3 is TGTGCTAGTGGCCGGACAGGGGGGAACACTGAAGCTTTCTTT.